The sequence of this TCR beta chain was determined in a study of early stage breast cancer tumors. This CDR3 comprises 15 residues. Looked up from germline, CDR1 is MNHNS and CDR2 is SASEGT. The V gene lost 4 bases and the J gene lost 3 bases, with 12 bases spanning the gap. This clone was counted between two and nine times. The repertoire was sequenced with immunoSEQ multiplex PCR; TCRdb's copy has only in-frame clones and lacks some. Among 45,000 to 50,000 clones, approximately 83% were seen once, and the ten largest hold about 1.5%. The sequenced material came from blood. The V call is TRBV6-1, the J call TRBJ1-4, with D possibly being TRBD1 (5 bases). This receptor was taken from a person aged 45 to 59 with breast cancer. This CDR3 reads CASSAGQAPNEKLFF. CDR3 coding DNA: TGTGCCAGCAGTGCGGGGCAGGCCCCTAATGAAAAACTGTTTTTT.